The clone carrying this T cell receptor (beta chain) occurred a few times. These data are taken from a study of blood T cell repertoires in COVID-19. In the study overall: Samples came from the United States, Italy and Spain, spanning acute and convalescent COVID-19. The cDNA or gDNA used as material had been derived from T cells, B-cell-depleted T cells, or PBMCs.

V lost 4 bases and J lost 6, with 18 bases in between. CDR3 size: 15 residues. Per germline, CDR1 SGHNT and CDR2 YYREEE (reference sequence). The authors' processing: Estimated nucleated cell counts came from reference gene primer amplification. This table comes from immunoSEQ multiplex PCR, and its TCRdb copy is limited to in-frame clones, with some not included. That table is the source of V, J and clone size, and D and trimming were worked out from the DNA. The sample yields 310,000 or so clones, around 85% seen once. Sample: peripheral blood. The V call is TRBV5-4, the J call TRBJ2-3; D may be TRBD1 (6 bases). The clonotype comes from a woman in her twenties or thirties who had recovered from COVID-19. The CDR3 reads CASSTKGEYDDTQYF. The CDR3 DNA sequence: TGTGCCAGCAGCACAAAGGGGGAGTACGACGATACGCAGTATTTT.